A single sample is the source of the 16 T cell receptor beta chains below, sequenced in a study of cytomegalovirus exposure and HLA in healthy donors. The protocol was immunoSEQ multiplex PCR, while the TCRdb copy is restricted to in-frame clones and leaves out a portion. The table records 140,000 or so clones, roughly nine tenths of them present only once. Sequencing was done on a sample of PBMCs. Source of these receptors: a woman aged 18 to 35 in good health and CMV-seropositive.

The chain combines TRBV4-2 with TRBJ2-3, with D uncertain. This CDR3 has 14 residues. The V and J ends lost 0 bases and 3 bases respectively, with 7 bases between them. Germline V gene data show CDR1 as LGHNA and CDR2 as YNFKEQ. The CDR3 reads CASSQESSTDTQYF. CDR3 DNA sequence: TGTGCCAGCAGCCAAGAGTCTAGTACAGATACGCAGTATTTT.

The rearrangement joins TRBV5-4 to TRBJ2-7, with 7 bases aligning to TRBD1. With 4 bases clipped from V and 2 bases from J, the junction kept 9 bases outside the gene matches. The germline CDR1 and CDR2 sequences are SGHNT and YYREEE (reference sequence). This CDR3 has 15 amino acids. The CDR3 DNA reads as TGTGCCAGCAGCCCCGACGGGACAGTGGCCTACGAGCAGTACTTC. This gives the protein CASSPDGTVAYEQYF.

The J gene is TRBJ1-4, the V gene TRBV15; D ambiguous. Per the germline V gene, CDR1 is LNHNV and CDR2 is YYDKDF (reference sequence). The CDR3 is made up of 15 amino acids. V was pared by 0 bases and J by 7 bases, with 12 bases between. CDR3 amino acids: CATSRERSEIEKLFF. The CDR3 nucleotides are TGTGCCACCAGCAGAGAGAGATCGGAGATTGAAAAACTGTTTTTT.

The chain couples TRBV11-2 to TRBJ2-1; 10 bases are a match to TRBD1. This CDR3 region has 14 residues. CDR1 is SGHAT, CDR2 FQNNGV, per germline. The V gene end was trimmed by 4 bases and the J gene end by 7 bases; junction bases not matched to a gene: 4. The DNA for the CDR3 is TGTGCCAGCAGCTCCGGGACAGGGGTGAATGAGCAGTTCTTC. Translated: CASSSGTGVNEQFF.

The chain couples TRBV27 to TRBJ2-1; the match to TRBD2 covers 7 bases. Trimming removed 1 base from V and 5 bases from J; junction bases left unmatched: 5. The germline V gene has CDR1 MNHEY and CDR2 SMNVEV (reference sequence). The CDR3 totals 15 residues. The CDR3 spells CASSLWAGENNEQFF. The CDR3 DNA is TGTGCCAGCAGTTTATGGGCGGGGGAGAACAATGAGCAGTTCTTC.

The rearrangement links TRBV5-4 to TRBJ1-2, with 9 bases aligning to TRBD1. The CDR3 contains 18 residues. The germline V gene encodes CDR1 SGHNT and CDR2 YYREEE (reference sequence). V dropped 4 bases and J dropped 7; count of bases not matched to a gene: 20. The CDR3 loop is CASSDPRTGVTVVGGYTF. In nucleotides, the CDR3 is TGTGCCAGCAGCGATCCAAGGACAGGGGTAACGGTGGTAGGTGGCTACACCTTC.

This rearrangement joins TRBV6-1 to TRBJ1-2, with unresolved D. Trimming took 8 bases from V and 11 from J, leaving 12 bases between them. The germline CDR1 and CDR2 sequences are MNHNS and SASEGT. The CDR3 length is 10 residues. Written as DNA, the CDR3 is TGTGCCAGCCTACAACAGTTTTACACCTTC. It yields the protein CASLQQFYTF.

The rearrangement links TRBV5-6 to TRBJ2-1; D might be TRBD1 (6 bases). The V gene's germline CDR1 is SGHDT and CDR2 YYEEEE. The CDR3 has 13 residues. Trimming left V 0 bases short and J 9 bases short, with 10 bases between. This CDR3 is CASSLGGPGEQFF. The CDR3, as DNA: TGTGCCAGCAGCTTGGGGGGGCCGGGTGAGCAGTTCTTC. The entire variable domain, with the rest obtained from reference TRBV5-6 and TRBJ2-1, is as follows: DAGVTQSPTHLIKTRGQQVTLRCSPKSGHDTVSWYQQALGQGPQFIFQYYEEEERQRGNFPDRFSGHQFPNYSSELNVNALLLGDSALYLCASSLGGPGEQFFGPGTRLTVL.

This chain links TRBV7-9 with TRBJ1-1; D call uncertain. CDR3 length: 18 residues. V dropped 4 bases and J dropped 4 bases, with 25 bases sitting between them. Looked up from germline, CDR1 is SEHNR and CDR2 is FQNEAQ (reference sequence). CDR3 nucleotide sequence: TGTGCCAGCAGCTCAACTCGCTTAGGAGGCGGGGAAGGCACTGAAGCTTTCTTT. Its translation: CASSSTRLGGGEGTEAFF. The full variable domain, its missing parts supplied by reference TRBV7-9 and TRBJ1-1, is DTGVSQNPRHKITKRGQNVTFRCDPISEHNRLYWYRQTLGQGPEFLTYFQNEAQLEKSRLLSDRFSAERPKGSFSTLEIQRTEQGDSAMYLCASSSTRLGGGEGTEAFFGQGTRLTVV.

V and J are TRBV7-3 and TRBJ2-1; D is ambiguous. This CDR3 spans 13 amino acids. The germline V and J ends were trimmed by 0 bases and 9 bases, with 9 bases remaining between them. Germline V gene data show CDR1 as SGHTA and CDR2 as FQGTGA. The CDR3 DNA is TGTGCCAGCAGCTTAACAGCCTACGGTGAGCAGTTCTTC. The encoded protein is CASSLTAYGEQFF.

This sequence joins TRBV28 and TRBJ2-7; 8 bases align to TRBD2. V lost 1 base and J lost 4; bases outside the gene matches: 12. Germline CDR1 reads MDHEN; CDR2 reads SYDVKM. This CDR3 has 17 amino acids. This CDR3 reads CASSLLSWERGSYEQYF. CDR3 DNA sequence: TGTGCCAGCAGTTTATTAAGTTGGGAGCGGGGGAGTTACGAGCAGTACTTC.

The gene calls are TRBV30 and TRBJ1-2; D is ambiguous. CDR1 is GTSNPN and CDR2 is SVGIG in the germline V gene (reference sequence). CDR3 length: 14 residues. V was clipped by 5 bases and J by 2 bases, with 15 bases between them. This CDR3 reads CAWDSFFGNYGYTF. CDR3 nucleotides: TGTGCCTGGGACTCCTTTTTTGGGAACTATGGCTACACCTTC.

The V gene is TRBV6-1, the J gene TRBJ1-1; TRBD1 agrees at 7 bases. The length of the CDR3 is 14 residues. Germline values: CDR1 MNHNS, CDR2 SASEGT. The V and J ends lost 9 bases and 1 base, in that order; junction bases with no gene match: 8. CDR3 region: CASRRWTGNTEAFF. The CDR3 nucleotides read TGTGCCAGTCGACGGTGGACAGGGAACACTGAAGCTTTCTTT.

The chain joins TRBV15 to TRBJ2-5, with D tentatively TRBD2 (5 bases). The CDR3 consists of 15 residues. With 0 bases removed from V and 1 base from J, the gap between germline ends came to 9 bases. Germline V gives CDR1 LNHNV, CDR2 YYDKDF (reference sequence). The CDR3 spells CATSRDPGSQETQYF. The CDR3 nucleotides are TGTGCCACCAGCAGAGATCCGGGGTCCCAAGAGACCCAGTACTTC.

This chain uses TRBV11-2 with TRBJ2-7; 10 bases agree with TRBD1. V shed 5 bases, J shed 2 bases, and the junction held 9 bases outside the gene matches. The CDR3 contains 16 residues. Germline V gives CDR1 SGHAT, CDR2 FQNNGV. CDR3 DNA: TGTGCCAGCAGCGTCGTTCGGACAGGGGGGACCTACGAGCAGTACTTC. Encoded protein: CASSVVRTGGTYEQYF.

This chain uses TRBV5-1 with TRBJ2-3; 10 nucleotides line up with TRBD2. Per germline, CDR1 SGHRS and CDR2 YFSETQ. The trim removed 4 bases at V and 5 bases at J, leaving 4 bases unmatched. The CDR3 is made up of 14 amino acids. The CDR3 DNA reads TGCGCCAGCAGCCAGCGGGGGGGCGGAGATACGCAGTATTTT. Its translation: CASSQRGGGDTQYF.